This is a list of T cell receptor beta chains from one sample in a study of cytomegalovirus exposure and HLA in healthy donors. Assay: immunoSEQ multiplex PCR; the TCRdb copy retains only in-frame clones and omits some. The table shows 160,000 or so clones, with approximately 80% occurring only once. Material: PBMCs. These receptor sequences come from a woman younger than 30 in good health and CMV-seronegative. The CDR3 runs from the conserved cysteine through the conserved F or W. A D gene is named only where the DNA matches it firmly. Some rows have no size entry. The others give once, few or many, or a class for an expanded clone.

clone_size: -
v_call: TRBV19
j_call: TRBJ2-2
d_call: TRBD1
cdr3_aa: CASSILPGTGENTGELFF
cdr3_nt: TGTGCCAGTAGTATTTTACCTGGGACAGGGGAAAACACCGGGGAGCTGTTTTTT

clone_size: -
v_call: TRBV28
j_call: TRBJ1-2
d_call: TRBD1
cdr3_aa: CASSPPPGQGAFGYTF
cdr3_nt: TGTGCCAGCAGTCCCCCCCCAGGACAGGGGGCGTTTGGCTACACCTTC

clone_size: -
v_call: TRBV19
j_call: TRBJ1-5
d_call: TRBD1
cdr3_aa: CAGGQGRNQPQHF
cdr3_nt: TGTGCCGGGGGACAGGGTCGCAATCAGCCCCAGCATTTT

clone_size: -
v_call: TRBV13
j_call: TRBJ2-7
d_call: TRBD2
cdr3_aa: CASSLLQASGPREYF
cdr3_nt: TGTGCCAGCAGCCTCCTCCAGGCTAGCGGGCCCCGGGAGTACTTC

clone_size: -
v_call: TRBV5-8
j_call: TRBJ1-1
d_call: -
cdr3_aa: CASTLTGGNTEAFF
cdr3_nt: TGTGCCAGCACGTTGACAGGCGGGAACACTGAAGCTTTCTTT

clone_size: -
v_call: TRBV19
j_call: TRBJ1-5
d_call: -
cdr3_aa: CASSIRYAGDNQPQHF
cdr3_nt: TGTGCCAGTAGTATCCGGTATGCAGGGGACAATCAGCCCCAGCATTTT

clone_size: -
v_call: TRBV7-6
j_call: TRBJ1-1
d_call: -
cdr3_aa: CASRGESGEAFF
cdr3_nt: TGTGCCAGCCGGGGGGAATCTGGTGAAGCTTTCTTT

clone_size: -
v_call: TRBV5-4
j_call: TRBJ1-6
d_call: -
cdr3_aa: CASSLGAGRDSPLHF
cdr3_nt: TGTGCCAGCAGCTTGGGGGCAGGGAGGGATTCACCCCTCCACTTT

clone_size: -
v_call: TRBV2
j_call: TRBJ2-7
d_call: TRBD1
cdr3_aa: CASSAGTVYF
cdr3_nt: TGTGCCAGCAGTGCCGGGACAGTGTACTTC

clone_size: once
v_call: TRBV30
j_call: TRBJ1-5
d_call: TRBD1
cdr3_aa: CAWSHRGGQPQHF
cdr3_nt: TGTGCCTGGAGTCACAGGGGAGGTCAGCCCCAGCATTTT

clone_size: -
v_call: TRBV30
j_call: TRBJ1-5
d_call: TRBD1
cdr3_aa: CAWSGQGGNQPQHF
cdr3_nt: TGTGCCTGGAGCGGACAGGGAGGGAATCAGCCCCAGCATTTT

clone_size: -
v_call: TRBV7-9
j_call: TRBJ1-4
d_call: TRBD1
cdr3_aa: CASSLGQGTNEKLFF
cdr3_nt: TGTGCCAGCAGCTTGGGACAGGGAACTAATGAAAAACTGTTTTTT

clone_size: once
v_call: TRBV5-1
j_call: TRBJ1-5
d_call: TRBD1
cdr3_aa: CASSRDSFYSNQPQHF
cdr3_nt: TGCGCCAGCAGCCGGGACAGCTTTTATAGCAATCAGCCCCAGCATTTT

clone_size: once
v_call: TRBV5-4
j_call: TRBJ2-3
d_call: TRBD1
cdr3_aa: CASSTGTGDPDTQYF
cdr3_nt: TGTGCCAGCAGCACCGGGACAGGGGACCCAGATACGCAGTATTTT

clone_size: -
v_call: TRBV29-1
j_call: TRBJ2-7
d_call: -
cdr3_aa: CSVRALQGIHEQYF
cdr3_nt: TGCAGCGTCCGAGCCCTCCAGGGAATCCACGAGCAGTACTTC

clone_size: -
v_call: TRBV29-1
j_call: TRBJ2-5
d_call: TRBD2
cdr3_aa: CSVDHGLAGTQYF
cdr3_nt: TGCAGCGTTGATCATGGTCTAGCGGGGACCCAGTACTTC

clone_size: -
v_call: TRBV30
j_call: TRBJ1-1
d_call: -
cdr3_aa: CAWSKKPGTIEAFF
cdr3_nt: TGTGCCTGGAGTAAGAAACCAGGGACTATTGAAGCTTTCTTT

clone_size: -
v_call: TRBV2
j_call: TRBJ1-1
d_call: TRBD1
cdr3_aa: CASLTHRGTTEAFF
cdr3_nt: TGTGCCAGCCTTACTCACAGGGGAACGACTGAAGCTTTCTTT

clone_size: once
v_call: TRBV6-1
j_call: TRBJ1-1
d_call: TRBD1
cdr3_aa: CASSSQGGNTEAFF
cdr3_nt: TGTGCCAGCAGTTCCCAGGGGGGGAACACTGAAGCTTTCTTT

clone_size: few
v_call: TRBV18
j_call: TRBJ1-3
d_call: -
cdr3_aa: CASSEGDPMGNTIYF
cdr3_nt: TGTGCCAGCTCGGAAGGGGATCCAATGGGAAACACCATATATTTT

clone_size: -
v_call: TRBV29-1
j_call: TRBJ1-4
d_call: TRBD1
cdr3_aa: CSVAGTANNEKLFF
cdr3_nt: TGCAGCGTTGCTGGGACAGCTAATAATGAAAAACTGTTTTTT

clone_size: few
v_call: TRBV5-4
j_call: TRBJ2-3
d_call: -
cdr3_aa: CASSLGGTSSSTDTQYF
cdr3_nt: TGTGCCAGCAGCTTGGGTGGGACTTCCTCTAGCACAGATACGCAGTATTTT

clone_size: few
v_call: TRBV28
j_call: TRBJ1-3
d_call: -
cdr3_aa: CASSPGGFSGNTIYF
cdr3_nt: TGTGCCAGCAGCCCTGGCGGGTTCTCTGGAAACACCATATATTTT

clone_size: -
v_call: TRBV5-1
j_call: TRBJ1-1
d_call: -
cdr3_aa: CASSLPPAEAFF
cdr3_nt: TGCGCCAGCAGCTTGCCGCCGGCTGAAGCTTTCTTT

clone_size: -
v_call: TRBV2
j_call: TRBJ2-5
d_call: -
cdr3_aa: CASKRAEQETQYF
cdr3_nt: TGTGCCAGCAAACGAGCGGAACAAGAGACCCAGTACTTC

clone_size: -
v_call: TRBV11-2
j_call: TRBJ1-2
d_call: -
cdr3_aa: CASSLDRVSVRNGYTF
cdr3_nt: TGTGCCAGCAGCTTAGATCGTGTATCGGTCAGGAATGGCTACACCTTC

clone_size: -
v_call: TRBV10-1
j_call: TRBJ2-2
d_call: TRBD1
cdr3_aa: CASSPGDRLTGELFF
cdr3_nt: TGCGCCAGCAGCCCTGGGGACAGGTTGACAGGGGAGCTGTTTTTT

clone_size: -
v_call: TRBV2
j_call: TRBJ2-7
d_call: -
cdr3_aa: CASSEQGSTYEQYF
cdr3_nt: TGTGCCAGCAGTGAACAGGGATCAACCTACGAGCAGTACTTC

clone_size: few
v_call: TRBV4-1
j_call: TRBJ1-5
d_call: -
cdr3_aa: CASSPRVSVPRNQPQHF
cdr3_nt: TGCGCCAGCAGCCCGAGAGTATCGGTCCCAAGAAATCAGCCCCAGCATTTT

clone_size: -
v_call: TRBV6-1
j_call: TRBJ1-4
d_call: -
cdr3_aa: CASSQRREKLFF
cdr3_nt: TGTGCCAGCAGTCAAAGGCGGGAAAAACTGTTTTTT

clone_size: -
v_call: TRBV27
j_call: TRBJ2-3
d_call: -
cdr3_aa: CASSPGSSTDTQYF
cdr3_nt: TGTGCCAGCAGTCCGGGGTCTAGCACAGATACGCAGTATTTT

clone_size: -
v_call: TRBV7-9
j_call: TRBJ2-3
d_call: TRBD2
cdr3_aa: CASSLAMTSGNTDTQYF
cdr3_nt: TGTGCCAGCAGCTTAGCGATGACTAGCGGGAACACAGATACGCAGTATTTT

clone_size: -
v_call: TRBV9
j_call: TRBJ2-7
d_call: -
cdr3_aa: CASSPGVGGAYEQYF
cdr3_nt: TGTGCCAGCAGCCCTGGGGTCGGCGGGGCCTACGAGCAGTACTTC

clone_size: -
v_call: TRBV11-2
j_call: TRBJ2-3
d_call: TRBD2
cdr3_aa: CASSFSGGGDTQYF
cdr3_nt: TGTGCCAGCAGCTTTAGCGGGGGGGGAGATACGCAGTATTTT

clone_size: -
v_call: TRBV19
j_call: TRBJ1-6
d_call: TRBD1
cdr3_aa: CASSTGQGIYNSPLHF
cdr3_nt: TGTGCCAGTAGTACGGGACAGGGGATCTATAATTCACCCCTCCACTTT

clone_size: once
v_call: TRBV6-6
j_call: TRBJ1-5
d_call: -
cdr3_aa: CASSYSSSNQPQHF
cdr3_nt: TGTGCCAGCAGTTACTCGTCGAGCAATCAGCCCCAGCATTTT

clone_size: -
v_call: TRBV7-8
j_call: TRBJ1-1
d_call: -
cdr3_aa: CASSLGQVNTEAFF
cdr3_nt: TGTGCCAGCAGCCTGGGACAAGTGAACACTGAAGCTTTCTTT

clone_size: few
v_call: TRBV6-5
j_call: TRBJ1-1
d_call: -
cdr3_aa: CASREGLSNTEAFF
cdr3_nt: TGTGCCAGCAGGGAAGGACTGTCGAACACTGAAGCTTTCTTT

clone_size: -
v_call: TRBV14
j_call: TRBJ1-2
d_call: -
cdr3_aa: CASSQLGRDGYGYTF
cdr3_nt: TGTGCCAGCAGCCAATTAGGCAGGGATGGGTATGGCTACACCTTC

clone_size: -
v_call: TRBV19
j_call: TRBJ1-1
d_call: -
cdr3_aa: CASSMGAPRGRLGTEAFF
cdr3_nt: TGTGCCAGTAGTATGGGAGCCCCCCGGGGTCGCTTGGGCACTGAAGCTTTCTTT

clone_size: -
v_call: TRBV28
j_call: TRBJ2-7
d_call: -
cdr3_aa: CASSLWYRSYEQYF
cdr3_nt: TGTGCCAGCAGTTTATGGTACAGGAGCTACGAGCAGTACTTC